Each of the 9 T cell receptor beta chains below was sequenced from the same sample in a study of beta chain features in type 1 diabetes. Every isolated RNA sample was fully reverse transcribed, so sequencing captured expressed TCRB transcripts. Clones were sequenced by immunoSEQ multiplex PCR, and TCRdb holds only the in-frame ones, with some missing. The sample yields some 150,000 clones, around 7% seen once. Sequencing was done on a sample of central memory CD4+ T cells from blood. All receptors come from a woman in her 30s in good health.

A few counts support this clone. The chain combines TRBV6-5 with TRBJ1-1, with TRBD1 matching 7 bases. CDR3 length: 14 residues. Germline loops: CDR1 MNHEY, CDR2 SVGAGI. Germline trimming cut 6 bases from V and 4 bases from J; bases unmatched to any gene: 8. The CDR3 reads CASRLQGVGTEAFF. The DNA of the CDR3 is TGTGCCAGCAGACTGCAGGGGGTAGGCACTGAAGCTTTCTTT.

This clone was seen a handful of times. The gene calls are TRBV6-5 and TRBJ2-1, with TRBD2 as a possible D gene (5 bases). The germline gives CDR1 MNHEY, CDR2 SVGAGI. V lost 6 bases and J 8 bases, leaving 17 bases between the germline ends. CDR3 size: 14 residues. The CDR3 bases are TGTGCCAGCAGCCGGACTCGGCCACACGATGAGCAGTTCTTC. This gives the protein CASSRTRPHDEQFF.

At least ten counts were recorded for this clone. The chain recombines TRBV7-2 with TRBJ2-7; a weak D match, TRBD2 (5 bases). V lost 0 bases and J lost 7, with 19 bases in between. The CDR3 has 16 amino acids. CDR1 and CDR2 from the germline V gene are SGHTA and FQGNSA. The CDR3 DNA sequence: TGTGCCAGCAGCTTAGCAGTCGGACTTAGCGCCGGGGAGCAGTACTTC. It yields the protein CASSLAVGLSAGEQYF. The whole variable domain, remainder taken from reference TRBV7-2 and TRBJ2-7, is GAGVSQSPSNKVTEKGKDVELRCDPISGHTALYWYRQSLGQGLEFLIYFQGNSAPDKSGLPSDRFSAERTGGSVSTLTIQRTQQEDSAVYLCASSLAVGLSAGEQYFGPGTRLTVT.

CDR3 sequence reads: CASSFFGNTIYF. Here the CDR3 DNA reads TGTGCCAGCAGTTTCTTTGGAAACACCATATATTTT. This chain links TRBV28 with TRBJ1-3; no definite D call. Germline V CDR1 and CDR2: MDHEN, SYDVKM. The CDR3 is 12 amino acids. Trimming shortened V by 3 bases and J by 3 bases, and 3 bases separated the two germline ends.

The gene calls are TRBV7-6 and TRBJ2-1, with D perhaps TRBD2 (6 bases). CDR1 is SGHVS, CDR2 FNYEAQ, per germline. V was trimmed by 3 bases and J by 3 bases, leaving 15 bases between them. The CDR3 is 16 amino acids. The chain's CDR3 is CASSLGGSGVYNEQFF. The CDR3 DNA reads TGTGCCAGCAGCTTGGGGGGTTCCGGGGTCTACAATGAGCAGTTCTTC.

This rearrangement joins TRBV2 to TRBJ2-5, with D possibly matching TRBD1 (6 bases). In germline, CDR1 is SNHLY, CDR2 FYNNEI. Trimming took 8 bases from V and 0 from J, leaving 10 bases between them. CDR3 length equals 13 residues. CDR3 loop: CASVTGYQETQYF. The CDR3 DNA is TGTGCCAGCGTTACAGGGTACCAAGAGACCCAGTACTTC.

J is TRBJ2-5 and V is TRBV6-4; 8 nucleotides agree with TRBD1. Germline trimming cut 8 bases from V and 6 bases from J; bases unmatched to any gene: 11. This CDR3 contains 14 residues. CDR1 and CDR2 from the germline V gene are MRHNA and SNTAGT. DNA for the CDR3: TGTGCCAGCCACCCCTATCAGGGGGCAAAGACCCAGTACTTC. This codes for CASHPYQGAKTQYF.

This clone occurred many times. The J gene is TRBJ1-5, the V gene TRBV28; maybe TRBD1 (5 bases). V was trimmed by 1 base and J by 8 bases, leaving 9 bases between them. Germline lookup yields CDR1 MDHEN and CDR2 SYDVKM. CDR3 length equals 13 residues. CDR3 sequence: CASSLSGGKPQHF. The CDR3 region has the DNA TGTGCCAGCAGTTTATCGGGGGGAAAGCCCCAGCATTTT.

This clone was picked up a small number of times. The chain carries TRBV6-5 and TRBJ2-3; 9 bases are shared with TRBD1. The CDR3 totals 15 residues. Germline V gives CDR1 MNHEY, CDR2 SVGAGI. Trimming took 6 bases from V and 3 from J; bases not matched to a gene: 7. The CDR3 DNA sequence: TGTGCCAGCAGCCGAACAGGGGGCGTGACAGATACGCAGTATTTT. Its protein is CASSRTGGVTDTQYF.